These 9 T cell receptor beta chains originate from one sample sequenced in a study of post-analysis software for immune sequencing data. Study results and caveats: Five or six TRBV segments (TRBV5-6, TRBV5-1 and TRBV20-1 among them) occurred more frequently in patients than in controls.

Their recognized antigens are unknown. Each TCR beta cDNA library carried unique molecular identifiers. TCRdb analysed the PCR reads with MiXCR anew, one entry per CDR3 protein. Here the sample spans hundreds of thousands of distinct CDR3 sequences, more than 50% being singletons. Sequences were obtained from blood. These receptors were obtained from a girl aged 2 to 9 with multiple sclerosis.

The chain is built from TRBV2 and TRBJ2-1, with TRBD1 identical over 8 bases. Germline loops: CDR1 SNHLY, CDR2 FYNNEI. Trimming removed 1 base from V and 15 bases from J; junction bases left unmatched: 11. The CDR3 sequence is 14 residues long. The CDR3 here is CASSEGSRTGMPFF. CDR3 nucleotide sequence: TGTGCCAGCAGTGAAGGATCAAGGACAGGGATGCCGTTCTTC.

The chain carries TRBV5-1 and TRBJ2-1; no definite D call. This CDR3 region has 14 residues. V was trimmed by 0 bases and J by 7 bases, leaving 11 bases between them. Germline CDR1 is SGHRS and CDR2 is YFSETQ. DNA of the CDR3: TGCGCCAGCAGCTTGGTCCTGTCTCTAAATGAGCAGTTCTTC. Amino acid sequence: CASSLVLSLNEQFF.

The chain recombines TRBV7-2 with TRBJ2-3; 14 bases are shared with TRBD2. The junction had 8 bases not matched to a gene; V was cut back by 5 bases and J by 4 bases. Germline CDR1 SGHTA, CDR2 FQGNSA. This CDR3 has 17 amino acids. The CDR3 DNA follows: TGTGCCAGCAGCCTTCGACTAGCGGGGGGGGCAGCAGATACGCAGTATTTT. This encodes CASSLRLAGGAADTQYF.

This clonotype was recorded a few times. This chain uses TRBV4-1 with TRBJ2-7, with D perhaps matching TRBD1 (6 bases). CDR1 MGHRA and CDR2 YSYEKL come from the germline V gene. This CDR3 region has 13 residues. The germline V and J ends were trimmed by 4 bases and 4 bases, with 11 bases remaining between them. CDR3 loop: CASSPEGGYEQYF. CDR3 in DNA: TGCGCCAGCAGCCCAGAAGGGGGTTACGAGCAGTACTTC.

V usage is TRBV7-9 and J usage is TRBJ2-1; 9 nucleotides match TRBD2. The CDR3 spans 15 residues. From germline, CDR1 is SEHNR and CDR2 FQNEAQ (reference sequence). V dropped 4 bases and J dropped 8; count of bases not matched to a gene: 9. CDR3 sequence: CASSWAGGDWDEQFF. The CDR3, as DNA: TGTGCCAGCAGCTGGGCGGGAGGGGATTGGGATGAGCAGTTCTTC.

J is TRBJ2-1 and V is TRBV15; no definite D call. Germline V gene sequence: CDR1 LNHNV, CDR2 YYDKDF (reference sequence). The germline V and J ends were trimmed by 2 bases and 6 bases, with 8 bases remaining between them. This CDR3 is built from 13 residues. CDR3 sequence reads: CATSRTKFNEQFF. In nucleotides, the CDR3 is TGTGCCACCAGCAGAACAAAATTCAATGAGCAGTTCTTC.

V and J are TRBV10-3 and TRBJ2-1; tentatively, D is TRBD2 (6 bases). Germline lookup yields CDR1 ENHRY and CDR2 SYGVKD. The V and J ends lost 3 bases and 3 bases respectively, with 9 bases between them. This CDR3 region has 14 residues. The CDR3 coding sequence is TGTGCCATCAGTGAAATGGAGGGCTACAATGAGCAGTTCTTC. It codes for CAISEMEGYNEQFF.

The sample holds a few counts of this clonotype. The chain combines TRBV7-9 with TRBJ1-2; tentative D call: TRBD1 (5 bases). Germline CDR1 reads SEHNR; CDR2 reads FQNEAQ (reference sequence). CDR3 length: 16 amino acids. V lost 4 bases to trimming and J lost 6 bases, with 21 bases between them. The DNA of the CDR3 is TGTGCCAGCAGCTCATCGACAGCCACGAACTATGATGGCTACACCTTC. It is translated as CASSSSTATNYDGYTF. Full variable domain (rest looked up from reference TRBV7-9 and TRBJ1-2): DTGVSQNPRHKITKRGQNVTFRCDPISEHNRLYWYRQTLGQGPEFLTYFQNEAQLEKSRLLSDRFSAERPKGSFSTLEIQRTEQGDSAMYLCASSSSTATNYDGYTFGSGTRLTVV.

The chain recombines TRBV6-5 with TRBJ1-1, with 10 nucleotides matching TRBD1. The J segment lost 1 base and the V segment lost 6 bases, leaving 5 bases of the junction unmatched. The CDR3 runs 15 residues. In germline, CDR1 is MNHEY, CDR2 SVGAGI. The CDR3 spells CASRRQGAENTEAFF. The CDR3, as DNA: TGTGCCAGCAGGCGACAGGGGGCCGAGAACACTGAAGCTTTCTTT.